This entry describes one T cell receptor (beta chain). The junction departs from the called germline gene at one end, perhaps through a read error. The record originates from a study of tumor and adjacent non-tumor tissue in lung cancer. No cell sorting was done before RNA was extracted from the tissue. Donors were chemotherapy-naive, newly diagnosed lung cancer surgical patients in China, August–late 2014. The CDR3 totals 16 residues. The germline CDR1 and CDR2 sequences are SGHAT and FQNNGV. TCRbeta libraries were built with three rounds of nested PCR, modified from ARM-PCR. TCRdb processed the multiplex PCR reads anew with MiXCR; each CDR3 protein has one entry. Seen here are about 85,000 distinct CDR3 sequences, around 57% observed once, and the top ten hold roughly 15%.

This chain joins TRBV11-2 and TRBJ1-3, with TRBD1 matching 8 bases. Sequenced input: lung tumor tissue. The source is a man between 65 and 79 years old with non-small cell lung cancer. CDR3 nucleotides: TGTGCCAGCAGCCCTCTCCGCCAGGGGGCAGTAAACACCACATATTTT. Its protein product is CASSPLRQGAVNTTYF.